This T cell receptor (beta chain) came from a study of control samples from healthy donors and cancer patients. Using immunoSEQ multiplex PCR, the repertoire was profiled, and TCRdb retains in-frame clones only, with some absent. The repertoire shows approximately 190,000 clones; the top ten hold more than 2%. Sequenced sample: blood. The TCR originated in a woman in her thirties in good health.

CDR3 region: CANRGPGADTQYF. The CDR3 DNA follows: TGTGCCAACCGGGGGCCCGGTGCGGATACGCAGTATTTT. This sequence joins TRBV6-1 and TRBJ2-3, with D perhaps being TRBD1 or TRBD2 (6 bases each). The V and J ends lost 10 bases and 6 bases respectively, with 17 bases between them. Per germline, CDR1 MNHNS and CDR2 SASEGT. The CDR3 runs to 13 residues.